This TCR beta chain is from a study of naive and memory T cell subsets. The library had UMIs added by 3' ligation of an oligonucleotide to TCR cDNA. Whole-blood samples were roughly 2.3 ml of peripheral blood from healthy adult volunteers. Unsorted total RNA, roughly 1 to 1,100 ng, was DNase treated before reverse transcription. The SP2 primer and nested alpha and beta constant region primers amplified ligated cDNA in four rounds. TCRdb used MiXCR to reprocess the UMI-ligation and nested PCR reads, holding one entry per CDR3 protein. The profile shows more than 20,000 distinct CDR3 sequences, 4% to 6.5% of them singletons. The CDR3 has 16 amino acids. CDR1 SGHDN and CDR2 FVKESK come from the germline V gene. The J segment lost 3 bases and the V segment lost 0 bases, leaving 6 bases of the junction unmatched. This clonotype was seen ten or more times. Its cognate antigen is unknown. Whole-study results and caveats: Potentially, T cell activation and differentiation skew this RNA-based measurement.

Material for sequencing was blood. The sequence came from an adult in good health. J is TRBJ2-7 and V is TRBV14; 9 positions agree with TRBD1. The chain's CDR3 is CASSQDPDRGSYEQYF. The CDR3 coding sequence is TGTGCCAGCAGCCAAGATCCAGACAGGGGGAGCTACGAGCAGTACTTC.